The sequence of this T cell receptor (beta chain) was determined in a study of blood T cell repertoires in COVID-19. Looking at the study overall: Whether acute or convalescent, the COVID-19 samples came from the United States, Italy and Spain. In each case, the material was cDNA or gDNA derived from T cells, B-cell-depleted T cells, or PBMCs.

As originally analysed: Cell counts per sample came from amplifying reference gene primers. TCRdb keeps only in-frame clones here, not all; method: immunoSEQ multiplex PCR. The V and J calls and clone size come from that table; D and trimming were worked out from the DNA. The data hold 80,000 to 100,000 clones, with 65% to 90% observed a single time. Trimming removed 6 bases at V and 4 bases at J, with 16 bases between. The CDR3 is made up of 15 amino acids. Germline-derived CDR1 and CDR2 are MNHEY and SVGAGI. V usage is TRBV6-5 and J usage is TRBJ2-1, with D perhaps matching TRBD1 (5 bases). The sample taken for sequencing was peripheral blood. The TCR comes from a man aged 70 or older with active or convalescent COVID-19. The CDR3 DNA reads as TGTGCCAGCAGCAAAGGGGTGGCTGGTTACAATGAGCAGTTCTTC. Amino acids: CASSKGVAGYNEQFF.